This T cell receptor (beta chain) is drawn from a study of cytomegalovirus exposure and HLA in healthy donors. For the study at large: Earlier, 95 million to 120 million unique TCR beta sequences were recovered from approximately 180 million T cells by an analysis.

The PCR employed 60 Vbeta primers together with 13 Jbeta primers. The method was immunoSEQ multiplex PCR; TCRdb's version includes in-frame clones alone and lacks a portion of them. The sample shows about 180,000 clones, more than 75% of them seen only once. Findings of the study overall: Cytomegalovirus-associated status was assigned to around 160 TCR beta chains.

This clone has only a few counts. Its target is not known. V was pared by 10 bases and J by 0 bases, with 13 bases between. The CDR3 covers 13 residues. Per germline, CDR1 MNHNS and CDR2 SASEGT. Sequences were obtained from PBMCs. The receptor's source is a woman aged 25 to 45 in good health and CMV-seropositive. The genes are TRBV6-1 and TRBJ2-7, with D possibly matching TRBD2 (6 bases). The DNA for the CDR3 is TGTGCCACCCTCCGGGGGAGCTCCTACGAGCAGTACTTC. This encodes CATLRGSSYEQYF.